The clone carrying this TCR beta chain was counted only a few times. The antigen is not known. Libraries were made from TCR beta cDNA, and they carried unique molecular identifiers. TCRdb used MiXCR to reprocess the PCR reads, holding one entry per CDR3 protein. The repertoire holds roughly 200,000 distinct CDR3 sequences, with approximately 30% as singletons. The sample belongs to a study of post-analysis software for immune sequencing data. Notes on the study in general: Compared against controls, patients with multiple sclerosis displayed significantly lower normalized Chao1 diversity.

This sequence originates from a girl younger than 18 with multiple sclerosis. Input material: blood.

The CDR3 coding sequence is TGTGCCAGCTCATCGGGCCCACAGGGGAGCTATGGCTACACCTTC. Its protein is CASSSGPQGSYGYTF. The chain has TRBV18 and TRBJ1-2; 7 bases fit TRBD1. CDR3 size: 15 residues. Germline V CDR1 and CDR2: KGHSH, LQKENI. V trimming: 5 bases; J trimming: 4 bases; junction bases outside the gene matches: 10. The complete variable domain, with remaining parts taken from reference TRBV18 and TRBJ1-2, reads NAGVMQNPRHLVRRRGQEARLRCSPMKGHSHVYWYRQLPEEGLKFMVYLQKENIIDESGMPKERFSAEFPKEGPSILRIQQVVRGDSAAYFCASSSGPQGSYGYTFGSGTRLTVV.